These 14 T cell receptor beta chains share one sample of origin, sequenced in a study of T cell responses to AZD1222 COVID-19 vaccine. Assay: immunoSEQ multiplex PCR; the TCRdb copy retains only in-frame clones and omits some. The sample shows tens of thousands of clones, about 83% of them seen only once. Sequencing used peripheral blood, obtained on day 0 of AZD1222 vaccination. These receptors all come from an adult in good health.

CDR3 bases: TGTGCCAGCAGCTTAGCGCAAGGGCGGGGGACTGAAAAACTGTTTTTT. This gives the protein CASSLAQGRGTEKLFF. This chain connects TRBV7-2 to TRBJ1-4; tentative D call: TRBD1 (5 bases). This CDR3 has 16 amino acids. The ends were cut back, 0 bases at V and 7 bases at J, with 15 bases in the middle. The germline gives CDR1 SGHTA, CDR2 FQGNSA.

This sequence joins TRBV12-3 or TRBV12-4 and TRBJ1-6, with 7 bases identical to TRBD1. CDR3 length equals 13 residues. The ends lost 5 bases at V and 15 bases at J; junction bases unmatched: 10. DNA for the CDR3: TGTGCCAGCAGTCCCGGGACAGACGGAGTCCTCCACTTT. Protein: CASSPGTDGVLHF.

V usage is TRBV9 and J usage is TRBJ2-1; the D call may be TRBD1 or TRBD2 (5 bases each). The CDR3 runs to 16 residues. V dropped 2 bases and J dropped 6 bases, with 18 bases sitting between them. CDR1 and CDR2 (germline): SGDLS, YYNGEE. DNA for the CDR3: TGTGCCAGCAGCGTCTCAGCCGGGACCGTGGGCAATGAGCAGTTCTTC. It is translated as CASSVSAGTVGNEQFF.

The chain employs TRBV4-1 and TRBJ1-4; TRBD1 matches at 12 bases. Germline assignment: CDR1 MGHRA and CDR2 YSYEKL. Trimming cost V 1 base and J 7 bases; bases outside gene matches: 22. The length of the CDR3 is 22 residues. CDR3 nucleotides: TGCGCCAGCAGCCAAGGTCTCATCCCCCTGGGACAGGGGGCGCTTTTTTTTGAAAAACTGTTTTTT. Its translation is CASSQGLIPLGQGALFFEKLFF.

In its sample, this clone is medium-sized (0.01 to 0.1%). This rearrangement joins TRBV5-1 to TRBJ2-7; TRBD2 matches 13 bases. The CDR3 spans 15 residues. Germline V gene lookup returns CDR1 SGHRS and CDR2 YFSETQ. The J segment lost 2 bases and the V segment lost 4 bases, leaving 3 bases of the junction unmatched. The CDR3 DNA follows: TGCGCCAGCAGCGAGGGACTAGCGGGACCCTACGAGCAGTACTTC. Its translation: CASSEGLAGPYEQYF.

The chain links TRBV5-1 to TRBJ2-2; a weak D match, TRBD2 (7 bases). CDR3 length equals 15 residues. V gave up 1 base and J gave up 5 bases, with 12 bases separating them. Germline CDR1 is SGHRS and CDR2 is YFSETQ. The CDR3 DNA reads as TGCGCCAGCAGCTTGATCGGGGGGCAAACCGGGGAGCTGTTTTTT. Translated: CASSLIGGQTGELFF.

The chain joins TRBV4-1 to TRBJ1-1; tentative D call: TRBD1 (5 bases). The CDR3 is 14 residues long. V lost 3 bases and J 6 bases, leaving 14 bases between the germline ends. The germline gives CDR1 MGHRA, CDR2 YSYEKL. In nucleotides, the CDR3 is TGCGCCAGCAGCCACCCCACGAGACAGCCTGAAGCTTTCTTT. Amino acid sequence: CASSHPTRQPEAFF.

J is TRBJ2-1 and V is TRBV15, with D uncertain. The CDR3 covers 14 residues. The germline CDR1 and CDR2 sequences are LNHNV and YYDKDF (reference sequence). V gave up 4 bases and J gave up 7 bases, with 14 bases separating them. The CDR3 spells CATSKGPKVNEQFF. The CDR3 DNA is TGTGCCACCAGCAAAGGACCCAAGGTTAATGAGCAGTTCTTC. Full variable domain (outside the CDR3, taken from reference TRBV15 and TRBJ2-1): DAMVIQNPRYQVTQFGKPVTLSCSQTLNHNVMYWYQQKSSQAPKLLFHYYDKDFNNEADTPDNFQSRRPNTSFCFLDIRSPGLGDTAMYLCATSKGPKVNEQFFGPGTRLTVL.

In its sample, this clone ranks as medium-sized. The chain uses TRBV10-1 and TRBJ2-5, with 11 nucleotides matching TRBD2. CDR3 size: 18 residues. V lost 8 bases, J lost 5 bases, and 19 bases stayed unmatched. CDR1 and CDR2 from the germline V gene are WNHNN and SYGVQD (reference sequence). CDR3 sequence reads: CASGGNFSSGGAGETQYF. The CDR3, as DNA: TGCGCCAGCGGTGGAAACTTTAGTAGCGGGGGGGCCGGGGAGACCCAGTACTTC.

Comment on this clone: A junction end diverges from the germline sequence, so it may reflect a read error. The chain employs TRBV7-9 and TRBJ1-1; 9 bases match TRBD1. Germline V lookup: CDR1 SEHNR, CDR2 FQNEAQ (reference sequence). The CDR3 is made up of 16 amino acids. CDR3 sequence (DNA): TGTGCCAGCAGCCTAGGGACAGGGCTGGGGGGCACTGAGGCTTTCTTT. Protein: CASSLGTGLGGTEAFF.

The V gene is TRBV10-3, the J gene TRBJ1-1, with D possibly matching TRBD1 (5 bases). V was pared by 11 bases and J by 6 bases, with 19 bases between. The CDR3 spans 13 residues. From germline, CDR1 is ENHRY and CDR2 SYGVKD. As DNA, the CDR3 is TGTGCCGTCCGGGGCACGGAGGTGGCTGAAGCTTTCTTT. This translates into CAVRGTEVAEAFF.

V is TRBV19 and J is TRBJ1-2; D unclear. Germline V gives CDR1 LNHDA, CDR2 SQIVND (reference sequence). The CDR3 loop spans 11 amino acids. V lost 7 bases and J lost 4, with 7 bases in between. This chain's CDR3 is CASTGVYGYTF. For the CDR3, the DNA is TGTGCCAGTACCGGAGTCTATGGCTACACCTTC.

This clone occurred once. The chain combines TRBV6-5 with TRBJ1-5; no definite D call. Germline V CDR1 and CDR2: MNHEY, SVGAGI. CDR3 length equals 14 residues. V gave up 4 bases and J gave up 5 bases, with 12 bases separating them. In nucleotides, the CDR3 is TGTGCCAGCAGTTCCGATCTCAGGTATCAGCCCCAGCATTTT. It codes for CASSSDLRYQPQHF.

This chain uses TRBV19 with TRBJ1-5, with D unresolved. The CDR3 runs 10 residues. Germline CDR1 is LNHDA and CDR2 is SQIVND (reference sequence). The V and J ends lost 9 bases and 10 bases respectively, with 10 bases between them. The CDR3 region is CASGSFPQHF. CDR3 DNA sequence: TGTGCCAGCGGAAGCTTCCCCCAGCATTTT.